The clone carrying this T cell receptor (beta chain) has just a few counts. What it binds is not known. These data originate in a study of TIL therapy for anti-PD-1-resistant metastatic lung cancer. In the study overall: Most patients had lung adenocarcinoma. Tumors carried a median roughly 1.6 non-synonymous mutations per megabase. Study results and limitations: Treatment-naive, never-smoker and oncogene-addicted patients were overrepresented in this highly selected cohort.

Regarding time point: pre-treatment sample, taken before nivolumab and TIL therapy. Patients were adults with stage 4 NSCLC. The ends were cut back, 3 bases at V and 12 bases at J, with 9 bases in the middle. This CDR3 has 12 amino acids. Germline-derived CDR1 and CDR2 are SNHLY and FYNNEI. The libraries were made with immunoSEQ v3. Sequenced by immunoSEQ multiplex PCR; TCRdb stores in-frame clones only, minus some. The sample has just under 60,000 clones, 69% seen once. The source was blood, collected at baseline. The receptor comes from a person aged 25 to 85 with non-small cell lung cancer. The V gene is TRBV2, the J gene TRBJ2-6; no firm D call. The chain's CDR3 is CASSDDVSVLTF. CDR3 coding DNA: TGTGCCAGCAGTGACGACGTAAGCGTCCTGACTTTC.